This T cell receptor beta chain was recovered during a study of T cells in Graves' hyperthyroidism and ophthalmopathy. TCR beta CDR3 region amplification was performed from RNA transcripts. The HTBI set primed first-round TCR CDR3 RT-PCR. Using its own MiXCR run on the multiplex PCR reads, TCRdb lists one record per CDR3 protein. The sample lists some 440,000 distinct CDR3 sequences, 15% to 17% occurring once. In this sample, this clonotype turned up many times. The CDR3 loop spans 12 amino acids. Trimming pared 4 bases from V and 4 bases from J, leaving 8 bases between. CDR1 MDHEN and CDR2 SYDVKM come from the germline V gene.

The rearrangement links TRBV28 to TRBJ2-7, with D uncertain. Sequencing used blood. The receptor comes from a woman between 18 and 29 years old with Graves' hyperthyroidism. The CDR3 here is CASSYTEYEQYF. The CDR3 DNA reads as TGTGCCAGCAGTTACACAGAGTACGAGCAGTACTTC.